This entry is about one TCR beta chain. Its antigen is still unknown. The sample belongs to a study of graft-versus-host responses after intestinal transplantation. About the research overall: The study gave all recipients anti-thymocyte globulin induction, then tacrolimus and steroids for about three years. The study's findings and limits: Those patients showing graft-donor T cell macrochimerism displayed high graft-versus-host to host-versus-graft clonal ratios in allografts. After transplant, early declines in HvG clones were associated with peak levels of circulating GvH clones.

Trimming removed 6 bases at V and 0 bases at J, with 13 bases between. The CDR3 runs to 15 residues. Germline V gene data show CDR1 as ENHRY and CDR2 as SYGVKD. Sequencing was performed with immunoSEQ multiplex PCR; in TCRdb, only in-frame clones are kept and a portion is missing. The sample yields approximately 85,000 clones, approximately 95% seen once. This specimen was unstimulated CD8+ T cells sorted from spleen or lymph node cells, taken before transplant. V gene TRBV10-3 combines with J gene TRBJ2-3, with D unresolved. The TCR was taken from a human donor who was the organ donor for an intestinal transplant. The CDR3 protein is CAISLAGASTDTQYF. DNA of the CDR3: TGTGCCATCAGCCTGGCAGGCGCTAGCACAGATACGCAGTATTTT.